The present T cell receptor (beta chain) was sequenced within a study of identical twins. TCRdb redid the calling of the 5' RACE reads with MiXCR, one entry per CDR3 protein. The table shows 410,000 or so distinct CDR3 sequences, with under 20% occurring only once. CDR1 MGHRA and CDR2 YSYEKL come from the germline V gene. CDR3 length: 13 residues. The V end was cut by 1 base, the J end by 6 bases, with 4 bases between. This clonotype was seen ten or more times. The receptor was isolated from a man aged 50 or older in good health. The material sequenced was naive T cells sorted from blood. The V gene is TRBV4-1, the J gene TRBJ1-6; D is unclear. The CDR3 protein is CASSQVVNSPLHF. The DNA for the CDR3 is TGCGCCAGCAGCCAAGTGGTTAATTCACCCCTCCACTTT.